This passage covers 5 T cell receptor beta chains from one sample sequenced in a study of blood T cells in healthy people across ages. A J-beta primer mix and a sample-barcoded 5' primer were used in a second PCR of about 7 to 11 cycles. TCRdb analysed the 5' RACE reads with MiXCR anew, one entry per CDR3 protein. The table lists some 700,000 distinct CDR3 sequences, roughly 44% of them singletons, with 20% to 25% in the top ten. Sequenced input: blood. Receptors originate from a woman in her sixties in good health.

This chain uses TRBV9 with TRBJ2-1; a possible D gene is TRBD2 (6 bases). Between the trimmed V and J ends, which lost 2 bases and 5 bases, there was a span of 17 bases. CDR1 is SGDLS, CDR2 YYNGEE, per germline. CDR3 length: 16 amino acids. The CDR3 bases are TGTGCCAGCAGCGTGTCGGGACTCAGCCATAACAATGAGCAGTTCTTC. This encodes CASSVSGLSHNNEQFF.

V gene TRBV29-1 combines with J gene TRBJ2-3; D is undetermined. V was trimmed by 7 bases and J by 1 base, leaving 9 bases between them. The CDR3 has 12 residues. Germline values: CDR1 SQVTM, CDR2 ANQGSEA. The CDR3 protein is CSELSGTDTQYF. CDR3 in DNA: TGCAGCGAACTGTCGGGCACAGATACGCAGTATTTT.

This chain joins TRBV7-9 and TRBJ2-7; D assignment may be TRBD1 or TRBD2 (6 bases each). TRBJ2-5 matches the DNA end more closely, so the J call is doubtful. The CDR3 spans 15 residues. Germline V lookup: CDR1 SEHNR, CDR2 FQNEAQ (reference sequence). The CDR3 is CASSSLEGGLETQYF. DNA for the CDR3: TGTGCCAGCAGCTCTTTAGAGGGGGGCTTGGAGACCCAGTACTTC.

In regard to this clonotype: Germline is not matched at one junction end, which may reflect a read error. The V and J genes are TRBV3-1 and TRBJ2-7; 10 nucleotides align to TRBD2. The CDR3 has 15 residues. Germline V gives CDR1 LGHDT, CDR2 YNNKEL (reference sequence). CDR3 nucleotides: TGTGCCGGCAGCCCTAAAGCGGGAGGGTCCTACGAGCAGTACTTC. Translated: CAGSPKAGGSYEQYF.

This sequence joins TRBV20-1 and TRBJ2-3; 7 positions agree with TRBD1. Germline values: CDR1 DFQATT, CDR2 SNEGSKA (reference sequence). V dropped 5 bases and J dropped 5; count of bases not matched to a gene: 10. The CDR3 runs to 14 residues. The CDR3 region has the DNA TGCAGTGCTTCTGACAGCGCAGGGGGAGATACGCAGTATTTT. Translation gives CSASDSAGGDTQYF.